What follows are 11 T cell receptor beta chains derived from one specimen sequenced in a study of beta chain features in type 1 diabetes. Every isolated RNA sample was fully reverse transcribed, so sequencing captured expressed TCRB transcripts. Method: immunoSEQ multiplex PCR; TCRdb's copy keeps in-frame clones and lacks some. The sample holds 600,000 to 650,000 clones, about 16% seen once. The specimen sequenced was naive CD4+ T cells from blood. The receptors stem from a young man in good health.

This clone has a handful of counts. The gene calls are TRBV9 and TRBJ2-2; weak D call: TRBD2 (5 bases). CDR3 size: 14 residues. Trimming left V 3 bases short and J 7 bases short, with 13 bases between. Germline lookup yields CDR1 SGDLS and CDR2 YYNGEE. The CDR3, as DNA: TGTGCCAGCAGCGGTGGCACGGCGGGCGGGGAGCTGTTTTTT. Its translation is CASSGGTAGGELFF.

The CDR3 region is CAWSSLGTQRTGELFF. CDR3 nucleotide sequence: TGTGCCTGGAGTTCCCTTGGGACTCAAAGAACCGGGGAGCTGTTTTTT. The chain uses TRBV30 and TRBJ2-2, with a weak D call TRBD2 (6 bases). Looked up from germline, CDR1 is GTSNPN and CDR2 is SVGIG (reference sequence). This CDR3 comprises 16 residues. V dropped 2 bases and J dropped 5 bases, with 18 bases sitting between them.

J is TRBJ2-3 and V is TRBV5-1, with D unclear. CDR1 is SGHRS, CDR2 YFSETQ, per germline. The CDR3 sequence is 14 residues long. V lost 4 bases, J lost 0 bases, and 9 bases lay in between. CDR3 amino acids: CASSLTLSTDTQYF. For the CDR3, the DNA is TGCGCCAGCAGCCTGACTCTGAGCACAGATACGCAGTATTTT.

This clone has more than one count but fewer than ten. This rearrangement joins TRBV29-1 to TRBJ2-3; D uncertain. Germline values: CDR1 SQVTM, CDR2 ANQGSEA. CDR3 length: 18 residues. The V end was cut by 3 bases, the J end by 0 bases, with 22 bases between. For the CDR3, the DNA is TGCAGCGTTGAGTTCCAGACGCCGCCGGGCCCTAGCACAGATACGCAGTATTTT. It is translated as CSVEFQTPPGPSTDTQYF.

This clone was recorded a few times. The rearrangement uses TRBV7-9 and TRBJ2-5; unclear D gene. With 1 base removed from V and 4 bases from J, the gap between germline ends came to 13 bases. Germline V gene lookup returns CDR1 SEHNR and CDR2 FQNEAQ (reference sequence). CDR3 length: 15 amino acids. Here the CDR3 DNA reads TGTGCCAGCAGCTTAGTATTGCTAAACGGAGAGACCCAGTACTTC. Translating it yields CASSLVLLNGETQYF. Full variable domain (missing parts from reference TRBV7-9 and TRBJ2-5): DTGVSQNPRHKITKRGQNVTFRCDPISEHNRLYWYRQTLGQGPEFLTYFQNEAQLEKSRLLSDRFSAERPKGSFSTLEIQRTEQGDSAMYLCASSLVLLNGETQYFGPGTRLLVL.

V usage is TRBV11-3 and J usage is TRBJ2-3; 10 bases match TRBD2. The germline V gene has CDR1 SGHNT and CDR2 YENEEA. CDR3 size: 15 residues. With V trimmed by 5 bases and J by 4 bases, 6 bases remained unmatched. CDR3 region: CASSQRGGRADTQYF. CDR3 nucleotide sequence: TGTGCCAGCAGCCAGCGGGGGGGCCGGGCAGATACGCAGTATTTT.

The CDR3 region has the DNA TGTGCTAGTGGTGGGTCCACTCTTAGGCCCTATGGCTACACCTTC. It yields the protein CASGGSTLRPYGYTF. The chain has TRBV12-5 and TRBJ1-2; no clear D. CDR3 size: 15 residues. Germline V gene sequence: CDR1 LGHNT, CDR2 FRNRAP. V lost 5 bases and J lost 4, with 17 bases in between.

This clone appeared a few times. This chain connects TRBV28 to TRBJ1-5; 7 nucleotides agree with TRBD1. The V gene end was trimmed by 5 bases and the J gene end by 7 bases; junction bases not matched to a gene: 11. The CDR3 runs to 15 residues. CDR1 and CDR2 (germline): MDHEN, SYDVKM. The CDR3 DNA reads TGTGCCAGCAGTCACCGACAGGGTCTCGGGCAGCCCCAGCATTTT. Its translation is CASSHRQGLGQPQHF.

A single count supports this clone. The rearrangement links TRBV4-2 to TRBJ2-3, with 13 nucleotides matching TRBD2. Looked up from germline, CDR1 is LGHNA and CDR2 is YNFKEQ. The CDR3 covers 18 residues. J lost 4 bases, V lost 0 bases, and 7 bases had no gene match. The CDR3 DNA reads TGTGCCAGCAGCCAAGATTGGGGAGGACTAGCGGGAGCAGATACGCAGTATTTT. It translates to CASSQDWGGLAGADTQYF.

This clone came up a few times. The chain links TRBV10-3 to TRBJ1-2, with 10 positions matching TRBD1. V shed 1 base and J 2 bases; nucleotides not matched to a gene: 1. Germline lookup yields CDR1 ENHRY and CDR2 SYGVKD. The CDR3 contains 15 residues. For the CDR3, the DNA is TGTGCCATCAGTGAGTGGGGACAGGGGAACTATGGCTACACCTTC. Protein sequence: CAISEWGQGNYGYTF.

This chain uses TRBV21-1 with TRBJ2-7; no DNA check was done on the table's D call, TRBD2. TRBV21-1 is a known pseudogene. This CDR3 spans 12 amino acids. The DNA of the CDR3 is TGTGCCAGCACCAGCGCCTCCTACGAGCAGTACTTC. Translation gives CASTSASYEQYF.